This T cell receptor beta chain came from a study of T cell changes during pregnancy in multiple sclerosis. Data came from immunoSEQ multiplex PCR; TCRdb stores just in-frame clones and leaves some out. The sample holds approximately 72,000 clones, roughly 90% seen once. After removal of 4 bases from V and 8 bases from J, the junction contained 9 bases not matched to a gene. Germline V gene data show CDR1 as SGDLS and CDR2 as YYNGEE. CDR3 size: 15 residues. The sample consisted of peripheral blood, taken in the first trimester of pregnancy. The clonotype was recovered from a female donor in good health, enrolled as a control in a pregnancy study. This sequence joins TRBV9 and TRBJ2-1, with 10 nucleotides matching TRBD1. The CDR3 coding sequence is TGTGCCAGCAGCCCGGGGGGACAGGGGTCGGATGAGCAGTTCTTC. This codes for CASSPGGQGSDEQFF. The complete variable domain, with remaining parts taken from reference TRBV9 and TRBJ2-1, reads DSGVTQTPKHLITATGQRVTLRCSPRSGDLSVYWYQQSLDQGLQFLIQYYNGEERAKGNILERFSAQQFPDLHSELNLSSLELGDSALYFCASSPGGQGSDEQFFGPGTRLTVL.